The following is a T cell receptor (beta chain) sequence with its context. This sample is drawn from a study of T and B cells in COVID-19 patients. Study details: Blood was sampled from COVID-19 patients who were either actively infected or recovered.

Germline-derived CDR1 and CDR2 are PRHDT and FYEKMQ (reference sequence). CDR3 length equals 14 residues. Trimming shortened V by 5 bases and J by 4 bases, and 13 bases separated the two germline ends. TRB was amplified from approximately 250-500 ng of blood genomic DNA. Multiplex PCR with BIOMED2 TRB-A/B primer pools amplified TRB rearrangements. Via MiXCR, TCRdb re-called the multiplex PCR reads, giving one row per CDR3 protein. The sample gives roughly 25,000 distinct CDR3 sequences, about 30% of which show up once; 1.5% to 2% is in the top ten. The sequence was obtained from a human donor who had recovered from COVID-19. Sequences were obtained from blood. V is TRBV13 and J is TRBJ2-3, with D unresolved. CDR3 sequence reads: CASSPYQSSDTQYF. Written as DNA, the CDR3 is TGTGCCAGCAGCCCATACCAATCGTCAGATACGCAGTATTTT.